These 5 T cell receptor beta chains share one sample of origin, sequenced in a study of blood T cell repertoires in COVID-19. Clones were sequenced by immunoSEQ multiplex PCR, and TCRdb holds only the in-frame ones, with some missing. The data show about 300,000 clones, about 93% seen once. Input material: PBMCs or T cells enriched from blood (not recorded which). These receptors were taken from a woman aged 30 to 39 who had recovered from COVID-19.

This chain connects TRBV28 to TRBJ2-7; 8 bases align to TRBD1. Germline CDR1 and CDR2: MDHEN and SYDVKM. Trimming at V came to 6 bases and at J to 2 bases, leaving 6 bases not matched to a gene. There are 14 residues in the CDR3. The CDR3 sequence is CASRGTGQPYEQYF. DNA for the CDR3: TGTGCCAGCAGGGGGACAGGCCAACCCTACGAGCAGTACTTC.

This chain uses TRBV11-3 with TRBJ2-7; 8 bases agree with TRBD1. V lost 1 base, J lost 5 bases, and 4 bases stayed unmatched. Germline V lookup: CDR1 SGHNT, CDR2 YENEEA. This CDR3 region has 14 residues. DNA of the CDR3: TGTGCCAGCAGCTTAGGACAGGGGATCGACGAGCAGTACTTC. This encodes CASSLGQGIDEQYF.

J is TRBJ1-1 and V is TRBV4-1; D is perhaps TRBD1 (6 bases). V lost 3 bases, J lost 1 base, and 12 bases lay in between. This CDR3 has 15 amino acids. Germline-derived CDR1 and CDR2 are MGHRA and YSYEKL. The CDR3 sequence: CASSQVWGRNTEAFF. The DNA of the CDR3 is TGCGCCAGCAGCCAGGTCTGGGGGCGGAACACTGAAGCTTTCTTT.

The chain recombines TRBV10-3 with TRBJ2-1; D is perhaps TRBD1 (6 bases). Germline-derived CDR1 and CDR2 are ENHRY and SYGVKD. The CDR3 sequence is 12 residues long. Trimming left V 7 bases short and J 8 bases short, with 12 bases between. CDR3 sequence reads: CAINREGDEQFF. The CDR3 region has the DNA TGTGCCATCAACAGGGAAGGCGATGAGCAGTTCTTC.

The rearrangement links TRBV15 to TRBJ2-1; D perhaps matches TRBD1 (6 bases). Trimming removed 6 bases at V and 5 bases at J, with 14 bases between. Germline loops: CDR1 LNHNV, CDR2 YYDKDF (reference sequence). The CDR3 has 14 amino acids. The CDR3 sequence: CATRLQGAHNEQFF. The CDR3 DNA reads TGTGCCACCAGGCTACAGGGTGCTCACAATGAGCAGTTCTTC. The whole variable domain, filled in from reference TRBV15 and TRBJ2-1, reads DAMVIQNPRYQVTQFGKPVTLSCSQTLNHNVMYWYQQKSSQAPKLLFHYYDKDFNNEADTPDNFQSRRPNTSFCFLDIRSPGLGDTAMYLCATRLQGAHNEQFFGPGTRLTVL.